The clone carrying this TCR beta chain came up many times. Using its own MiXCR run on the 5' RACE reads, TCRdb lists one record per CDR3 protein. Of 150,000 to 200,000 distinct CDR3 sequences detected, about 6% appear once; the ten largest clones hold roughly 3%. The CDR3 runs 16 residues. Germline CDR1 and CDR2: MNHNS and SASEGT. V lost 6 bases, J lost 1 base, and 6 bases stayed unmatched. The entry originates in a study of T cells after yellow fever vaccination. Specimen: CD4+ T cells sorted from PBMCs, collected on the day of the first yellow fever vaccination. The V and J genes are TRBV6-1 and TRBJ1-1, with TRBD1 matching 12 bases. This TCR was recovered from a man younger than 35 who received the YFV17D yellow fever vaccine. This CDR3 is CASRGTGGVQNTEAFF. The CDR3 DNA reads as TGTGCCAGCAGGGGGACAGGGGGCGTACAGAACACTGAAGCTTTCTTT.